One and the same sample provided the 18 T cell receptor beta chains below, sequenced in a study of beta chain features in type 1 diabetes (dated by TCRdb to 2016 to 2019). The method was the immunoSEQ multiplex PCR assay. The entire amount of isolated RNA was reverse transcribed using the High Capacity cDNA Reverse Transcription Kit, so the sequenced TCRB transcripts were expressed ones. This is the immuneACCESS table as TCRdb keeps it, with only in-frame sequences that have V and J called. A part of the clones is gone; compared with another copy, unresolved V genes explain less than half, and the rest is unexplained. The sample table contains approximately 150,000 clones; only one count was recorded for 9% to 10% of them. Almost 0.65% of the sample belongs to the ten largest clones. The sample consisted of central memory CD4+ T cells from blood. Every receptor here comes from a woman in her forties in good health.

Details on this clone: A much larger clone sits a single nucleotide away, making a read error possible. The chain has TRBV14 and TRBJ2-1; TRBD1 matches at 8 bases. V shed 11 bases, J shed 9 bases, and the junction held 12 bases outside the gene matches. The CDR3 spans 13 residues. Germline lookup yields CDR1 SGHDN and CDR2 FVKESK. CDR3 residues: CAGSDRERGEQFF. The CDR3 DNA reads as TGTGCCGGTTCGGACAGGGAGAGAGGTGAGCAGTTCTTC.

J is TRBJ1-5 and V is TRBV6-6, with 9 bases fitting TRBD1. Germline V CDR1 and CDR2: MNHNY, SVGAGI (reference sequence). With V trimmed by 5 bases and J by 5 bases, 7 bases remained unmatched. This CDR3 has 15 amino acids. This chain's CDR3 is CASSKPGTGYQPQHF. The CDR3 DNA reads as TGTGCCAGCAGTAAACCCGGGACAGGGTATCAGCCCCAGCATTTT.

There are a few counts of this clone. This sequence joins TRBV5-1 and TRBJ2-3; unclear D gene. In germline, CDR1 is SGHRS, CDR2 YFSETQ. This CDR3 has 15 amino acids. V was cut by 0 bases and J by 1 base, with 9 bases left in between. The CDR3 DNA reads as TGCGCCAGCAGCTTGGTTCGCGGTGGCACAGATACGCAGTATTTT. Encoded protein: CASSLVRGGTDTQYF.

Concerning this clone itself: This sample also contains other DNA sequences that code for the same CDR3. The chain recombines TRBV18 with TRBJ2-5; D ambiguous. The V gene's germline CDR1 is KGHSH and CDR2 LQKENI. CDR3 size: 11 residues. Trimming left V 3 bases short and J 5 bases short, with 4 bases between. The CDR3 here is CASSPRETQYF. For the CDR3, the DNA is TGTGCCAGCTCACCGCGGGAGACCCAGTACTTC.

This clone occurred many times. The chain carries TRBV19 and TRBJ2-7, with TRBD1 matching 7 bases. From germline, CDR1 is LNHDA and CDR2 SQIVND (reference sequence). The CDR3 length is 13 residues. J gave up 3 bases and V 6 bases, and 5 bases lay outside the gene matches. CDR3 sequence reads: CASSRDRIYEQYF. The CDR3 DNA reads as TGTGCCAGTAGCCGGGACAGAATCTACGAGCAGTACTTC.

This clone was seen only a few times. The V gene is TRBV5-1, the J gene TRBJ1-6, with TRBD1 as a possible D gene (5 bases). The CDR3 has 15 residues. The V gene's germline CDR1 is SGHRS and CDR2 YFSETQ. The V gene lost 4 bases and the J gene lost 6 bases, with 14 bases spanning the gap. The CDR3 DNA follows: TGCGCCAGCAGCGTTTACCCGGGACTTAATTCACCCCTCCACTTT. This gives the protein CASSVYPGLNSPLHF.

Only a few counts were recorded for this clone. The rearrangement links TRBV7-9 to TRBJ2-5, with TRBD2 matching 10 bases. J lost 6 bases, V lost 2 bases, and 12 bases had no gene match. The CDR3 is 17 amino acids. Germline values: CDR1 SEHNR, CDR2 FQNEAQ (reference sequence). The CDR3 region is CASSLPPRLAGRQTQYF. In DNA, the CDR3 is TGTGCCAGCAGCTTACCTCCAAGACTAGCGGGCCGACAGACCCAGTACTTC. Drawing the rest from reference TRBV7-9 and TRBJ2-5, the complete variable domain is DTGVSQNPRHKITKRGQNVTFRCDPISEHNRLYWYRQTLGQGPEFLTYFQNEAQLEKSRLLSDRFSAERPKGSFSTLEIQRTEQGDSAMYLCASSLPPRLAGRQTQYFGPGTRLLVL.

The V gene is TRBV6-5, the J gene TRBJ2-7; D not certain. The CDR3 sequence is 13 residues long. The germline V gene has CDR1 MNHEY and CDR2 SVGAGI. Between the trimmed V and J ends, which lost 5 bases and 13 bases, there was a span of 21 bases. CDR3 bases: TGTGCCAGCAGTGAAGCGCTAAGCCCTCGTAGATACTTC. It codes for CASSEALSPRRYF.

This chain links TRBV29-1 with TRBJ1-2; D call uncertain. CDR1 and CDR2 from the germline V gene are SQVTM and ANQGSEA. The CDR3 totals 13 residues. V was shortened by 3 bases and J by 3 bases, with 11 bases between the two germline ends. The DNA of the CDR3 is TGCAGCGTTGAGTTGGGCGGGTACTATGGCTACACCTTC. Its protein product is CSVELGGYYGYTF. Drawing the rest from reference TRBV29-1 and TRBJ1-2, the complete variable domain is SAVISQKPSRDICQRGTSLTIQCQVDSQVTMMFWYRQQPGQSLTLIATANQGSEATYESGFVIDKFPISRPNLTFSTLTVSNMSPEDSSIYLCSVELGGYYGYTFGSGTRLTVV.

The sample holds a few counts of this clone. J is TRBJ1-3 and V is TRBV5-1, with D possibly TRBD1 on 6 matching bases. Trimming took 4 bases from V and 0 from J, leaving 26 bases between them. In germline, CDR1 is SGHRS, CDR2 YFSETQ. This CDR3 is built from 20 residues. The CDR3 bases are TGCGCCAGCAGCGTATCGAGACCGGGACAAAACCCGATCTCTGGAAACACCATATATTTT. As protein: CASSVSRPGQNPISGNTIYF. The complete variable domain, with remaining parts taken from reference TRBV5-1 and TRBJ1-3, reads KAGVTQTPRYLIKTRGQQVTLSCSPISGHRSVSWYQQTPGQGLQFLFEYFSETQRNKGNFPGRFSGRQFSNSRSEMNVSTLELGDSALYLCASSVSRPGQNPISGNTIYFGEGSWLTVV.

In its sample, this clone was seen a few times. The rearrangement joins TRBV27 to TRBJ1-6, with D tentatively TRBD1 (5 bases). Germline CDR1 MNHEY, CDR2 SMNVEV (reference sequence). This CDR3 contains 15 residues. V shed 0 bases and J shed 8 bases, with 11 bases lying between them. CDR3 residues: CASSLSLKGDSPLHF. The CDR3 nucleotides are TGTGCCAGCAGTTTATCTCTTAAAGGGGATTCACCCCTCCACTTT.

The chain joins TRBV6-1 to TRBJ2-4; 11 positions agree with TRBD1. Germline CDR1 reads MNHNS; CDR2 reads SASEGT. CDR3 size: 17 residues. With 3 bases clipped from V and 3 bases from J, the junction kept 7 bases outside the gene matches. CDR3: CASSDEGGQGGKNIQYF. In DNA form, the CDR3 reads TGTGCCAGCAGTGACGAGGGGGGACAGGGGGGCAAAAACATTCAGTACTTC.

In its sample, this clone was seen a few times. The chain carries TRBV14 and TRBJ1-2; 7 bases line up with TRBD1. The CDR3 consists of 15 residues. Germline V CDR1 and CDR2: SGHDN, FVKESK. Unmatched junction bases numbered 9, after V lost 4 bases and J lost 4 bases. This CDR3 reads CASSPLTGTLYGYTF. CDR3 sequence (DNA): TGTGCCAGCAGCCCCTTGACAGGGACACTCTATGGCTACACCTTC.

The V gene is TRBV12-5, the J gene TRBJ1-2; no clear D. Per germline, CDR1 LGHNT and CDR2 FRNRAP. V was cut by 7 bases and J by 8 bases, with 2 bases left in between. The CDR3 consists of 8 residues. The CDR3 here is CASAGYTF. The CDR3 nucleotides read TGTGCTAGTGCAGGCTACACCTTC.

The chain couples TRBV10-3 to TRBJ2-7; D may be TRBD1 (6 bases). Germline-derived CDR1 and CDR2 are ENHRY and SYGVKD. This CDR3 region has 14 residues. The ends were cut back, 6 bases at V and 5 bases at J, with 17 bases in the middle. In nucleotides, the CDR3 is TGTGCCATCAGCAAACAGGGCTTCCAGGACGAGCAGTACTTC. Protein product: CAISKQGFQDEQYF.

Regarding this clone: Different DNA sequences within this sample yield the same CDR3. The chain joins TRBV5-1 to TRBJ1-2, with 12 bases that match TRBD1. Germline loops: CDR1 SGHRS, CDR2 YFSETQ. This CDR3 is built from 15 residues. Losses at the gene ends were 0 bases for V and 8 bases for J; bases not matched to a gene: 5. CDR3 nucleotides: TGCGCCAGCAGCTTGGAGGGACAGGGGGCAGGAGGCTACACCTTC. As protein: CASSLEGQGAGGYTF. The complete variable domain, with remaining parts taken from reference TRBV5-1 and TRBJ1-2, reads KAGVTQTPRYLIKTRGQQVTLSCSPISGHRSVSWYQQTPGQGLQFLFEYFSETQRNKGNFPGRFSGRQFSNSRSEMNVSTLELGDSALYLCASSLEGQGAGGYTFGSGTRLTVV.

This clone has just a few counts. This chain uses TRBV4-1 with TRBJ2-7; the match to TRBD2 covers 10 bases. This CDR3 comprises 15 residues. Germline V gives CDR1 MGHRA, CDR2 YSYEKL. J gave up 4 bases and V 2 bases, and 5 bases lay outside the gene matches. CDR3 bases: TGCGCCAGCAGCCAAACGACTAGCGGGCGGTACGAGCAGTACTTC. This translates into CASSQTTSGRYEQYF.

CDR3 DNA sequence: TGTGCCAGTAGTATTCCTCCAGGTCAGCCCCAGCATTTT. Encoded protein: CASSIPPGQPQHF. The chain links TRBV19 to TRBJ1-5, with no clear D. Trimming took off 3 bases at V and 6 bases at J, with 9 bases between the two ends. CDR1 LNHDA and CDR2 SQIVND come from the germline V gene (reference sequence). The CDR3 is 13 residues long.